The clone carrying this T cell receptor (beta chain) was observed a single time. What it binds is unknown. V was clipped by 3 bases and J by 6 bases, with 9 bases between them. The CDR3 runs to 12 residues. From germline, CDR1 is ENHRY and CDR2 SYGVKD. Single viable CD3+CD4+CD8-CD45RO+ cells were sorted as the memory CD4+ T cells. Serum IgG to CMV pp150, pp28, p38 and p52 defined serostatus. The data stem from a study of memory CD4+ T cells and cytomegalovirus serostatus. At the level of the study: This sample comes from healthy Belgian adults, under 10 CMV seropositive, roughly 22 seronegative.

Study results and caveats: Of 150 to 200 reported CMV TCRbeta sequences, some 67 were found in memory CD4+ repertoires.

Per the authors' pipeline: After removing out-of-frame reads, 2 million to 2.5 million distinct TCRbeta sequences remained. Repertoires were generated with immunoSEQ multiplex PCR, while TCRdb's copy carries only in-frame clones and drops some. The V and J calls and the clone size are those of that table, but D and trimming were determined from the DNA. This repertoire shows approximately 41,000 clones, over 65% found once; its top ten account for under 7.5%. The gene calls are TRBV10-3 and TRBJ2-7; D uncertain. Sequenced material: memory CD4+ T cells from blood. This receptor was identified in an adult in good health and CMV-seronegative. In DNA form, the CDR3 reads TGTGCCATCAGTGAACCCTCCCGCGAGCAGTACTTC. Amino acids: CAISEPSREQYF.